Listed below are T cell receptor beta chains from one sample, sequenced in a study of T cells in Graves' hyperthyroidism and ophthalmopathy. TCRdb re-called the multiplex PCR reads through MiXCR, storing one row per CDR3 protein. Counted here are hundreds of thousands of distinct CDR3 sequences, 14% to 15% occurring once; the ten biggest clones make up around 4.5%. Source material: blood. These receptors all stem from a woman in her thirties or forties with Graves' ophthalmopathy. Each CDR3 is given with its conserved first and last residue. A D gene is named only where the DNA matches it firmly. The size of a clone is reported for some rows only, either as once, few or many, or as a class for expanded clones.

len,d_gene,abundance,j_gene,v_gene,CDR3nt,CDR3aa
12,-,many,TRBJ2-7,TRBV29-1,TGCAGCGTTGTGGGACGGGAAAGCGAGCAGTACTTC,CSVVGRESEQYF
14,TRBD1,many,TRBJ1-2,TRBV6-5,TGTGCCAGCAGTTACCTTGGACAGGAGGGAGGCTACACCTTC,CASSYLGQEGGYTF
14,-,-,TRBJ1-1,TRBV12-3/TRBV12-4,TGTGCCAGCAGTCCCGCCTTCCTGAACACTGAAGCTTTCTTT,CASSPAFLNTEAFF
17,TRBD1,many,TRBJ1-2,TRBV6-4,TGTGCCAGCAGGTTGGGGACAGTCCGGTCCGCTTACTATGGCTACACCTTC,CASRLGTVRSAYYGYTF
14,-,-,TRBJ2-5,TRBV27,TGTGCCAGCAGTTCCAGGAACAAACAAGAGACCCAGTACTTC,CASSSRNKQETQYF
14,-,once,TRBJ2-7,TRBV15,TGTGCCACCAGCAGAGATAGGAGGGGTTACGAGCAGTACTTC,CATSRDRRGYEQYF
15,-,-,TRBJ2-7,TRBV28,TGTGCCAGCAGTAGCGCGGGCGCTTACTCCTACGAGCAGTACTTC,CASSSAGAYSYEQYF
13,-,-,TRBJ2-5,TRBV6-1,TGTGCCAGCAGTCCTACAAGGGCAGGGACCCAGTACTTC,CASSPTRAGTQYF
12,-,many,TRBJ1-5,TRBV6-2/TRBV6-3,TGTGCCAGCGGGGGGGCTAGTCAGCCCCAGCATTTT,CASGGASQPQHF
16,-,few,TRBJ2-5,TRBV18,TGTGCCAGCTCAAATCCACCTCGGGGGAGTCAAGAGACCCAGTACTTC,CASSNPPRGSQETQYF
14,-,-,TRBJ1-4,TRBV24-1,TGTGCCACCAGTGACAACAGTGGTGGGGAAAAACTGTTTTTT,CATSDNSGGEKLFF
13,TRBD2,-,TRBJ2-7,TRBV20-1,TGCAGTGCCCGACTAGCGGGAGGTTATGGGCAGTACTTC,CSARLAGGYGQYF
13,-,many,TRBJ1-1,TRBV20-1,TGCAGTGCTAGACAGCAGGGTTCCACTGAAGCTTTCTTT,CSARQQGSTEAFF
14,TRBD2,many,TRBJ2-7,TRBV13,TGTGCCAGCAGCTTAGAAGGACTAGCCTACGAGCAGTACTTC,CASSLEGLAYEQYF
15,TRBD2,-,TRBJ2-7,TRBV6-5,TGTGCCAGCAGTTACTCACTAGCGGCAACCTACGAGCAGTACTTC,CASSYSLAATYEQYF
16,-,many,TRBJ1-5,TRBV6-5,TGTGCCAGCAGTTACTCCTCCATTAATAGCAATCAGCCCCAGCATTTT,CASSYSSINSNQPQHF
15,TRBD2,many,TRBJ2-5,TRBV4-1,TGCGCCAGCAGCCAAGTGGGGGGGGTACAAGAGACCCAGTACTTC,CASSQVGGVQETQYF
15,TRBD1,few,TRBJ2-5,TRBV5-1,TGCGCCAGCAGCGCCGGACAGGGGGCGCGGAAGACCCAGTACTTC,CASSAGQGARKTQYF
13,-,many,TRBJ2-5,TRBV12-3/TRBV12-4,TGTGCCAGCAGTTTAGCTACTACAGAGACCCAGTACTTC,CASSLATTETQYF
13,-,few,TRBJ1-5,TRBV19,TGTGCCAGTAGTATTCTCGACGATCAGCCCCAGCATTTT,CASSILDDQPQHF
12,-,few,TRBJ1-1,TRBV29-1,TGCAGCGTTGATATGACGGTAACTGAAGCTTTCTTT,CSVDMTVTEAFF
17,TRBD2,-,TRBJ2-7,TRBV29-1,TGCAGCGTTGAAGATCCCCGGGAGGGCACGCTGGGGTACGAGCAGTACTTC,CSVEDPREGTLGYEQYF
14,-,many,TRBJ1-1,TRBV6-1,TGTGCCAGCAGTCCCCGGGGGTTCAACGCTGAAGCTTTCTTT,CASSPRGFNAEAFF
18,-,-,TRBJ2-1,TRBV13,TGTGCCAGCAGCTTAGATGTTGGGGTAGCGGCAACCTACAATGAGCAGTTCTTC,CASSLDVGVAATYNEQFF
15,-,-,TRBJ1-5,TRBV19,TGTGCCAGTAGTATGTATTCCCCTGGCAATCAGCCCCAGCATTTT,CASSMYSPGNQPQHF
16,TRBD2,few,TRBJ2-7,TRBV4-2,TGTGCCAGCAGCCCATCGTGGAGACTAGCGGGAGAGGAGCAGTACTTC,CASSPSWRLAGEEQYF
18,-,-,TRBJ2-2,TRBV20-1,TGCAGTGCTAGAGATCCATCCGGTGCTGAGGGGAACACCGGGGAGCTGTTTTTT,CSARDPSGAEGNTGELFF
14,-,many,TRBJ1-2,TRBV6-1,TGTGCCAGCAGTGAAGCTGGAAGGAGATCGGGCTACACCTTC,CASSEAGRRSGYTF
14,TRBD1,many,TRBJ2-7,TRBV28,TGTGCCAGCAGGGGGGACAGGGAGGTCGACGAGCAGTACTTC,CASRGDREVDEQYF
12,-,once,TRBJ2-7,TRBV6-1,TGTGCCAGCTCCTGGACAGCCCACGAGCAGTACTTC,CASSWTAHEQYF
15,TRBD1,-,TRBJ2-7,TRBV28,TGTGCCAGCAGTTCCTCCGGGACAGGGACCTACGAGCAGTACTTC,CASSSSGTGTYEQYF
16,-,many,TRBJ2-4,TRBV4-1,TGCGCCAGCAGCCAAGATGGTAGCGCATCGAGGAACATTCAGTACTTC,CASSQDGSASRNIQYF
14,-,many,TRBJ1-1,TRBV12-3/TRBV12-4,TGTGCCAGCAGTAAAACCGGCATGAACACTGAAGCTTTCTTT,CASSKTGMNTEAFF
15,TRBD2,many,TRBJ2-7,TRBV6-5,TGTGCCAGCAGTTACAGAGCGACTAGCCTTGACGAGCAGTACTTC,CASSYRATSLDEQYF